Listed below are T cell receptor beta chains from one sample, sequenced in a study of blood T cells in healthy people across ages. MiXCR, run by TCRdb on the 5' RACE reads, gives a single entry per CDR3 protein. The sample yields hundreds of thousands of distinct CDR3 sequences, roughly two fifths seen once. The sample taken for sequencing was blood. Source of these receptors: a woman aged 55-75 years in good health. The CDR3 runs from the conserved cysteine through the conserved F or W. A D gene is named only where the DNA matches it firmly. Clone size, where shown, is once, few, many, or a class for clones that have expanded.

d_call | clone_size | j_call | v_call | cdr3_nt | cdr3_aa
. | . | TRBJ1-2 | TRBV6-2/TRBV6-3 | TGTGCCAGCAGTTACCCCGAGCGAGGGCGCGGCTACACCTTC | CASSYPERGRGYTF
. | . | TRBJ1-5 | TRBV5-1 | TGCGCCAGCAGCTTGATGGGGGATCAGCCCCAGCATTTT | CASSLMGDQPQHF
TRBD2 | . | TRBJ2-7 | TRBV3-1 | TGTGCCAGCAGCCTCCGGACTAGCGACTTATCCTACGAGCAGTACTTC | CASSLRTSDLSYEQYF
TRBD2 | . | TRBJ2-5 | TRBV7-3 | TGTGCCAGCAGCTCCCAACCGGGCCAAGGGAGGGATGAGCAGTACTTC | CASSSQPGQGRDEQYF
. | many | TRBJ2-7 | TRBV29-1 | TGCAGCGTTGGTTTACAGGGTTACGAGCAGTACTTC | CSVGLQGYEQYF
. | few | TRBJ2-7 | TRBV7-2 | TGTGCCAGCAGCTTAGTCGATCAGGGCGGCGAGCAGTACTTC | CASSLVDQGGEQYF
. | . | TRBJ1-5 | TRBV15 | TGTGCCACCAGCAGTGGGCTTAGCAATCAGCCCCAGCATTTT | CATSSGLSNQPQHF
. | . | TRBJ2-2 | TRBV7-2 | TGTGCCAGCAGTTCAAGGAAAGAGGCCGGGGAGCTGTTTTTT | CASSSRKEAGELFF
TRBD1 | . | TRBJ1-1 | TRBV25-1 | TGTGCCAGCAATACAGGGGTGGCTGAAGCTTTCTTT | CASNTGVAEAFF
. | few | TRBJ2-5 | TRBV5-1 | TGCGCCAGCAGCACCTCGGGATCCCAAGAGACCCAGTACTTC | CASSTSGSQETQYF
TRBD1 | few | TRBJ1-6 | TRBV10-3 | TGTGCCATCAGTGAGTCGGGACAGGAACGCTCACCCCTCCACTTT | CAISESGQERSPLHF
. | many | TRBJ1-2 | TRBV25-1 | TGTGCCAGCAGTGAATCCATGGGCTACACCTTC | CASSESMGYTF
TRBD2 | few | TRBJ2-1 | TRBV9 | TGTGCCAGCAGCGTTGGGACTAGCGGGAGTGGCAATGAGCAGTTCTTC | CASSVGTSGSGNEQFF
. | few | TRBJ2-5 | TRBV7-2 | TGTGCCAGCAGCGCGCTTAACCAAGAGACCCAGTACTTC | CASSALNQETQYF
TRBD1 | . | TRBJ1-5 | TRBV20-1 | TGCAGTGCTAGAGATCCGACAGGGCATCAGCCCCAGCATTTT | CSARDPTGHQPQHF
. | . | TRBJ2-1 | TRBV20-1 | TGCAGTGCTAGACTAGCGATCAACAATGAGCAGTTCTTC | CSARLAINNEQFF
. | many | TRBJ1-2 | TRBV4-1 | TGCGCCAGCAGCCAAGATCTCTATGGCTACACCTTC | CASSQDLYGYTF
. | few | TRBJ1-1 | TRBV12-3/TRBV12-4 | TGTGCCAGCAGGGAAACAGGGCCTGAAGCTTTCTTT | CASRETGPEAFF
. | . | TRBJ2-6 | TRBV20-1 | TGCAGTGCCGCAGAGAGCTCTGGGGCCAACGTCCTGACTTTC | CSAAESSGANVLTF